Detailed here is one T cell receptor beta chain. The target of this receptor is not known. No much larger clonotype is one base removed from it; base qualities were not supplied. CDR1 and CDR2, looked up from the germline V gene (reference sequence), are LGHDT and YNNKEL. V is clipped by 2 bases and J by 1 base, and the sequence between their germline boundaries is 11 bases long. Inclusive of the bounding cysteine and phenylalanine, the CDR3 is 15 residues long. Solely the CDR3 DNA is kept, with 45 bases framed from the first base. This specimen comes from a study of human T cells and chemical hapten exposure listed by TCRdb under 2021. About the investigation overall: For sensitization, 2% DPC in acetone was applied to a 2 cm by 2 cm area of upper inner arm skin. Twenty-nine alopecia patients gave blood for TCR sequencing at one to four time points (pre-sensitization, 2, 6 and 24 weeks). Patients additionally received weekly therapeutic DPC doses to the scalp throughout the approximately 22-week study period. Libraries were pooled for sequencing, and variation in per-sample TCR yields was attributed mainly to small differences in library volumes within the pool. Patch tests used Finn chambers with 0.01% DPC on the upper back, scored after 6 days by International Contact Dermatitis Research Group standards. The mostly female patient cohort included alopecia areata with under or over 50% scalp involvement, alopecia totalis and alopecia universalis. This study followed changes in the peripheral blood TCR repertoire in vivo during primary and secondary sensitization of alopecia patients to the hapten diphenylcyclopropenone (DPC). Patient blood was sampled pre-sensitization (week 0) and at 2, 6 and about 24 weeks after DPC sensitization.

What the authors observed across the whole study: Patch test score correlated positively with the number of PT1 expanded TCRs, reaching significance at thresholds 8, 16 and 32 but not at 4. DPC sensitization did not change how many TCRs were above 1 in 1000 frequency, and no evidence was found of alterations in global repertoire structure. Repeated subsampling changed both the strength of the expansion versus patch-test correlation and the threshold at which the correlation became significant. Expanded TCRs formed significantly more large CDR3 similarity clusters than pre-sensitization or healthy control sets, consistent with antigen-driven responses. All patients had alopecia, a presumed autoimmune disease, so their immune response might differ from that of healthy individuals.

Library preparation attached unique molecular identifiers to individual cDNA molecules for quantitative, reproducible TCR counting. From each blood RNA sample, both TCR alpha and TCR beta chains were sequenced. The published analysis was carried out like this. A median of about 100,000 TCRs per sample was observed, with a range of 23,224 to 690,600. V, J and CDR3 annotation of the TCR reads was carried out using the Decombinator software suite. To make PS versus PT1 abundance plots, every sample was subsampled to the same number of TCRs (28,000). Expanded TCRs were defined as absent before sensitization and observed at least eight times at the 2-week time point. The public sequencing data were trimmed at Q25 with fastp and processed into clonotypes with MiXCR by TCRdb, which kept only in-frame beta chains. Each entry is one CDR3 protein sequence, shown with its most common DNA and genes. For this entry, the V and J calls and clone size follow TCRdb and not the study's own pipeline. The sample table holds roughly 3,700 distinct CDR3 sequences, of which roughly half were seen once. Around 3.2% of the sample goes to the ten largest clones.

The treatment or condition label on this specimen signifies: therapeutic diphenylcyclopropenone sensitization with weekly scalp DPC. Blood at each patch-test visit was drawn before the patch test was applied. Patients were considered eligible if aged 18 to 70, diagnosed with alopecia and deemed suitable for DPC therapy, and patients were excluded if pregnant. Total RNA was extracted from unfractionated whole blood that had been collected in Tempus Blood RNA tubes. The clonotype originates from an adult with alopecia areata. Some clones in this sample may be carry-over from other donors' samples. This table probably holds off-target reads from a library built for another chain. The input for sequencing was whole blood, taken before DPC sensitization or 2, 6, or about 24 weeks after (not recorded which). Recombination joined TRBV3-1 with TRBJ2-5; the D segment could be TRBD1, given 5 matching bases. The CDR3: CASSQNPTAQETQYF. The base sequence is TGTGCCAGCAGCCAAAACCCGACAGCCCAAGAGACCCAGTACTTC.